This T cell receptor beta chain was sequenced during a study of cytomegalovirus exposure and HLA in healthy donors (dated by TCRdb to about 2017). Looking at the study overall: According to an earlier analysis of 550 to 700 of the donors, about 179 million T cells yielded 90 million to 130 million unique TCR beta sequences and about 300 Gb of sequence data. In a later genetic analysis, genome-wide SNP genotypes for about 55% of the roughly 700 donors were used, and that subset was treated as a discovery cohort. A later analysis re-analyzed previously published TCR beta repertoires from roughly 600 donors and added high-resolution HLA genotyping to study TCR occurrence patterns. Alongside the repertoire data, information on donor age, sex, ethnicity and CMV serostatus was compiled. To predict cytomegalovirus infection status, the study brought together high-throughput TCR immunosequencing, statistical association of individual TCRs with disease status, and machine learning. Several DR-DQ haplotypes were handled as single units for association and clustering because linkage in the cohort was strong. Class I and class II HLA loci were covered by the typing at four-digit resolution. The study aimed to test whether cataloging public T cell receptors could reveal signatures of past pathogen exposure. Among the roughly 430 genotyped donors, more than 70% belonged to the genetic ancestry cluster associated with self-reported Caucasian donors. Across about 370 genotyped donors of the cohort, an average of about 240,000 unique TCR beta nucleotide sequences per donor were sequenced, and roughly 20% of those sequences were non-productive. An earlier analysis of 500 to 750 of the donors applied high-throughput TCR beta sequencing to assess whether each TCR beta V gene segment acted as functional or pseudogenic. Rather than drawing on any new phenotypic data, the later analysis identified candidate immune exposures from TCR beta sequences and the way those sequences occurred across donors. The number of typed donors differed by locus: about 629-630 for A, B, C, DRB1 and DQB1; some 540 for DQA1; approximately 610 for DPA1; and roughly 470 for DPB1. In addition to the first cohort of several hundred subjects, a separate validation cohort of approximately 120 different subjects was used. All discovery cohort repertoires had been generated using a single sequencing platform. The study profiled the T cell repertoires of about 720 subjects by immunosequencing and related them to cytomegalovirus serostatus. An early release covering some 640 HLA-typed donors comprised about 300 gigabases of sequencing data and 85 million or so unique TCR sequences.

The research as a whole found: Correlated functional status among segregating V segments might reflect linkage disequilibrium, but an unknown experimental factor could not be ruled out. Most TCR sequences were seen in very few donors, while some public TCRs were found in many individuals. In a later analysis, the rate of TCR association differed among HLA loci, with DRB1 alleles having the most associated TCRs and HLA-C alleles having the fewest. Cytomegalovirus status was reported to be diagnosed by the classifier with high specificity and sensitivity in both the original and validation cohorts. Immune exposure information for the cohort was limited to CMV serostatus. Broadly in line with IMGT annotations, most TCR beta V segments showed up in productive rearrangements about 87% or about 30% of the time in an earlier analysis of a few hundred of the donors. Some 16 rarely observed V segments, including chromosome 9 orphons, were excluded from the earlier analysis of some 590 of the donors because counts were too low. The authors suggested that the approach could potentially be generalized to other disease states and immunological phenotypes. Compared with equally common non-associated chains, HLA-associated TCR beta chains in a later analysis were more clonally expanded and had lower generation probabilities. Because some donors lacked HLA typing at each locus, the association tests relied only on the typed subset. The cohort was sequenced for TCR beta chains only, and without alpha or paired-chain data the features that could be detected were limited. A further reported finding was that TCR beta sequences accurately predicted the HLA-A and HLA-B alleles for most subjects in the first cohort. A cluster of highly shared sequence variants was judged likely to represent a technical artifact of the sequencing pipeline. Specific HLA alleles were associated with 16,951 TCR beta sequences at a false discovery rate of 0.05 in a later analysis. A later analysis found that most CMV-associated TCR beta chains appeared HLA-restricted, with HLA associations seemingly driven largely by CMV exposure. The presence/absence analyses assumed that sequencing depth was roughly uniform across donors, and that assumption may not be true. Some IMGT-functional V segments, including TRBV6-2 and TRBV6-3, could not be distinguished by the 87-base-pair reads and were therefore excluded. In a later analysis, several top co-occurrence clusters were reported to appear linked to parvovirus B19, influenza, CMV and Epstein-Barr virus. The study listed 150 to 200 TCR beta chains as associated with cytomegalovirus. In a later genetic analysis, a missense DCLRE1C variant was associated with V-gene and J-gene trimming of TCR beta chains, and the association was replicated in an independent cohort. According to a later genetic analysis, donors in an Asian-associated ancestry cluster had fewer N-insertions in productive TCRs than the roughly 670-donor mean. Assigning TCR associations to individual alleles was difficult when HLA alleles, especially DR and DQ, strongly co-occurred. In vitro tests confirmed that a few of the cytomegalovirus-associated TCR beta chains recognize cytomegalovirus antigens.

CDR1 and CDR2 were assigned from the germline V gene (reference sequence) as LNHNV and YYDKDF. V sheds 1 base and J sheds 1 base, leaving 10 bases between their ends. Reading from cysteine to phenylalanine, the CDR3 counts 16 amino acids. Only the CDR3 DNA is retained, 48 bases long and in frame from the first base. Comments on this clone: It has no known antigen specificity. Qualities for individual bases were not recorded, and no much larger clone is one base off.

The cohort comprised under 700 healthy bone marrow donors. All cohort members were sampled while nominally healthy, although unrecorded immune exposures were likely present. The donor was CMV seropositive and was included in the group of 250 to 300 seropositive cohort members. Each donor provided a peripheral blood sample, and peripheral blood mononuclear cells were used for TCR beta sequencing. Genomic DNA was extracted from the blood cell samples with the Qiagen DNeasy Blood Extraction Kit. The receptor library was made with the immunoSEQ multiplex PCR assay. For the multiplex PCR, a mixture combining 60 forward primers for TCR Vbeta segments and 13 reverse primers for TCR Jbeta segments was used. Amplification of the CDR3 region of rearranged TCR beta genes was performed with a multiplex PCR assay on genomic DNA. The amplified TCR beta libraries were sequenced on the Illumina HiSeq System as 87-base-pair reads. As for how the authors treated the data: Across the 600 to 700 repertoires, a later analysis counted about 81 million unique TCR beta chains, approximately 10 million of which were shared by at least two donors. A nearest-neighbor algorithm error-corrected the raw reads and collapsed the reads into unique sequences, merging closely related sequences to remove PCR and sequencing errors. To assign V, D and J gene segments, CDR3 sequences were aligned to IMGT reference sequences. Each retained sequence needed at least a six-nucleotide match to both a V gene segment and a J gene segment. A rearrangement counted as productive if the CDR3 had no stop codons and remained in frame with V and J, and every other rearrangement counted as non-productive. Following IMGT convention, CDR3 was defined as the stretch from the second conserved V-encoded cysteine to the conserved J-encoded phenylalanine. The earlier analysis of about 590 of the donors excluded sequences that lacked an unambiguous match to a single V gene segment. An earlier analysis of approximately 590 of the donors called V segments functional above 56.7% productive rearrangements and segregating when the between-donor standard deviation exceeded 5%. A statistical classification framework was built for diagnosing cytomegalovirus status from the catalog of TCR beta chain sequences. In a later analysis, TCR nucleotide sequences were compared against IMGT/GENE-DB human TR gene sequences so that V and J genes could be assigned. Using the TCRdist pipeline, a later analysis assigned CDR3 sequences along with most-parsimonious VDJ recombination scenarios. A later analysis defined each TCR beta chain by its CDR3 amino acid sequence plus V-gene family, and excluded reads lacking a unique V-gene family. To address suspected cross-contamination and a sequencing artifact, a later analysis removed several hundred highly shared, low-generation-probability nucleotide sequences. In a later analysis, a clonal expansion index for each public chain was calculated from normalized within-repertoire ranks of inferred template counts. Generation probabilities in a later analysis came from a VDJ recombination model fitted to out-of-frame rearrangements, and those results were checked against IGoR. In a later analysis, TCR-TCR, TCR-HLA and TCR-CMV co-occurrence was scored with hypergeometric tests, and a repertoire-size bias correction was applied to TCR pairs. False discovery rates were estimated in a later analysis by permuting HLA or CMV assignments 20 times. A later analysis grouped co-occurring TCRs with DBSCAN, adding TCRdist sequence similarity when clustering within HLA-allele-positive subsets. Co-occurrence clustering excluded repertoires with fewer than 30,000 or more than 120,000 public chains, plus five with anomalous nucleotide sharing. TCRdb carries this immuneACCESS record with in-frame sequences only. Its versions omit some clonotypes, under half of them owing to an unresolved V gene in the studies checked, with the rest unexplained. From that table come the V and J calls and clone size; the DNA was used to work out D and trimming. This sample has about 160,000 clones in its table, and 81% of those were observed once. About 1.5% of the sample is in the top ten clones.

This receptor was obtained from a man aged 45-65 years in good health and CMV-seropositive. The material sequenced was PBMCs. The chain links TRBV15 with TRBJ2-2; the D segment could be TRBD2, given 6 matching bases. The nucleotides read TGTGCCACCAGCAGAGGTGCGGGGATGAACACCGGGGAGCTGTTTTTT. It translates as CATSRGAGMNTGELFF.